This passage covers 12 T cell receptor beta chains from one sample sequenced in a study of T cells in Graves' hyperthyroidism and ophthalmopathy. RNA transcripts gave rise to amplified TCR beta CDR3 regions. With the HTBI primer set, the TCR CDR3 went through a first round of RT-PCR. MiXCR, run by TCRdb on the multiplex PCR reads, gives a single entry per CDR3 protein. The sample shows about 210,000 distinct CDR3 sequences, 15% to 20% of them seen only once. Source material: blood. All receptors come from a man between 50 and 59 years old with Graves' hyperthyroidism.

This clonotype was seen a handful of times. The genes are TRBV9 and TRBJ2-7, with 10 bases aligning to TRBD2. Germline V gene lookup returns CDR1 SGDLS and CDR2 YYNGEE. V trimming: 2 bases; J trimming: 1 base; junction bases outside the gene matches: 3. This CDR3 has 15 amino acids. The CDR3 reads CASSVEGLASYEQYF. The CDR3 DNA reads TGTGCCAGCAGCGTGGAGGGACTAGCGTCCTACGAGCAGTACTTC.

This clonotype showed up just a few times. The chain combines TRBV7-4 with TRBJ1-4; no definite D call. V was clipped by 2 bases and J by 8 bases, with 15 bases between them. This CDR3 comprises 15 residues. Germline lookup yields CDR1 SGHVT and CDR2 SQSDAQ. The chain's CDR3 is CASSLIKRSTEKLFF. As DNA, the CDR3 is TGTGCCAGCAGCTTAATTAAACGGTCTACGGAAAAACTGTTTTTT. Full variable domain (outside the CDR3, taken from reference TRBV7-4 and TRBJ1-4): GAGVSQSPRYKVAKRGRDVALRCDSISGHVTLYWYRQTLGQGSEVLTYSQSDAQRDKSGRPSGRFSAERPERSVSTLKIQRTEQGDSAVYLCASSLIKRSTEKLFFGSGTQLSVL.

Ten or more counts support this clonotype. The CDR3 region is CASSQGPSGEQFF. DNA for the CDR3: TGTGCCAGCAGCCAAGGGCCCAGCGGGGAGCAGTTCTTC. V is TRBV3-1 and J is TRBJ2-1; D might be TRBD2 (6 bases). This CDR3 has 13 amino acids. Looked up from germline, CDR1 is LGHDT and CDR2 is YNNKEL (reference sequence). With 1 base removed from V and 10 bases from J, the gap between germline ends came to 11 bases.

This clonotype has a count of ten or more. The rearrangement links TRBV18 to TRBJ2-5; 11 bases are a match to TRBD1. CDR3 length: 15 residues. Germline CDR1 reads KGHSH; CDR2 reads LQKENI. V gave up 3 bases and J gave up 5 bases; unmatched junction bases: 5. CDR3 in amino acids: CASSPWTGGYETQYF. CDR3 sequence (DNA): TGTGCCAGCTCACCTTGGACAGGGGGCTATGAGACCCAGTACTTC.

This chain joins TRBV7-9 and TRBJ2-5, with 9 bases fitting TRBD1. The J segment lost 2 bases and the V segment lost 11 bases, leaving 15 bases of the junction unmatched. From germline, CDR1 is SEHNR and CDR2 FQNEAQ (reference sequence). CDR3 length: 16 amino acids. CDR3 nucleotides: TGTGCCGACGTACAGGGGGCAAATCGGGGGCAAGAGACCCAGTACTTC. Its protein product is CADVQGANRGQETQYF.

CDR3: CASSLLPTDRGRDNEQFF. CDR3 nucleotides: TGTGCCAGCAGTTTATTGCCCACGGACAGGGGCCGCGACAATGAGCAGTTCTTC. The gene calls are TRBV27 and TRBJ2-1; the match to TRBD1 covers 9 bases. Germline V gives CDR1 MNHEY, CDR2 SMNVEV (reference sequence). There are 18 residues in the CDR3. Trimming took 1 base from V and 5 from J; bases not matched to a gene: 12.

There are many counts of this clonotype. CDR3 region: CAWGRNDNEQFF. Here the CDR3 DNA reads TGTGCCTGGGGACGGAACGACAATGAGCAGTTCTTC. The chain has TRBV30 and TRBJ2-1; D is undetermined. CDR1 is GTSNPN and CDR2 is SVGIG in the germline V gene (reference sequence). Trimming removed 5 bases from V and 5 bases from J, with 10 bases in between. The CDR3 spans 12 residues.

V and J are TRBV27 and TRBJ2-2, with 12 bases lining up with TRBD2. Looked up from germline, CDR1 is MNHEY and CDR2 is SMNVEV (reference sequence). V was pared by 2 bases and J by 4 bases, with 8 bases of the junction left unmatched. The CDR3 extends over 18 amino acids. This CDR3 is CASSLKTSGSLITGELFF. The CDR3 region has the DNA TGTGCCAGCAGTTTAAAGACTAGCGGGAGCCTCATCACCGGGGAGCTGTTTTTT.

This chain uses TRBV6-2 or TRBV6-3 with TRBJ2-1, with 8 bases lining up with TRBD2. Germline V CDR1 and CDR2: MNHEY, SVGEGT. The CDR3 spans 16 residues. The junction had 13 bases not matched to a gene; V was cut back by 5 bases and J by 7 bases. The CDR3 DNA follows: TGTGCCAGCAGTGTATCCCCGGGAGGGCCGGGGAATGAGCAGTTCTTC. Its protein product is CASSVSPGGPGNEQFF.

Only a few counts were recorded for this clonotype. V usage is TRBV6-2 or TRBV6-3 and J usage is TRBJ2-7; D assignment may be TRBD1 or TRBD2 (5 bases each). In germline, CDR1 is MNHEY, CDR2 SVGEGT. CDR3 length equals 15 residues. Trimming removed 6 bases from V and 1 base from J, with 16 bases in between. Here the CDR3 reads CASSRTPGPSYEQYF. In DNA form, the CDR3 reads TGTGCCAGCAGCCGAACCCCGGGACCATCCTACGAGCAGTACTTC.

This clonotype was counted at least ten times. V is TRBV3-1 and J is TRBJ2-1; 10 nucleotides agree with TRBD2. The V segment lost 6 bases and the J segment 0 bases; nucleotides outside the gene matches: 5. The CDR3 loop spans 16 amino acids. Germline CDR1 reads LGHDT; CDR2 reads YNNKEL (reference sequence). CDR3 in DNA: TGTGCCAGCAGGACTAGCGGGCCGAGCTCCTACAATGAGCAGTTCTTC. This translates into CASRTSGPSSYNEQFF.

J is TRBJ2-7 and V is TRBV4-2; a possible D gene is TRBD1 (5 bases). The V gene lost 0 bases and the J gene lost 2 bases, with 14 bases spanning the gap. Germline V gene sequence: CDR1 LGHNA, CDR2 YNFKEQ. The CDR3 loop spans 16 amino acids. The CDR3 region has the DNA TGTGCCAGCAGCCAAGATCCGACAGCACCTACCTACGAGCAGTACTTC. It codes for CASSQDPTAPTYEQYF.